This T cell receptor beta chain was found in a study of radiotherapy plus CTLA-4 blockade in lung cancer. Study-level points and caveats: In blood, TCR clones derived from the tumor expanded after radiotherapy plus ipilimumab.

Trimming took 3 bases from V and 0 from J; bases not matched to a gene: 12. This CDR3 is built from 20 residues. Germline V gene lookup returns CDR1 MDHEN and CDR2 SYDVKM. Points on this clone: Its target is unknown.

TCRdb's copy holds only in-frame clones and misses some; the assay was immunoSEQ multiplex PCR. The profile shows about 76,000 clones, less than 85% of them singletons. V gene TRBV28 combines with J gene TRBJ2-2, with 11 bases identical to TRBD2. The sequencing used peripheral blood, collected from a patient treated with radiotherapy plus ipilimumab. This TCR was recovered from a human donor with non-small cell lung cancer who had stable disease on radiotherapy plus ipilimumab. The CDR3 nucleotides are TGTGCCAGCAGTTTTTGGGCAGTGACTAGCGGGACCTCGAACACCGGGGAGCTGTTTTTT. Translating gives CASSFWAVTSGTSNTGELFF.